Below, one TCR beta chain is given with its context. Antigen: not known. V lost 4 bases and J lost 3, with 19 bases in between. The CDR3 has 17 residues. The germline CDR1 and CDR2 sequences are SEHNR and FQNEAQ (reference sequence). The data stem from a study of T cells after yellow fever vaccination. For TCR, cDNA came from 5'RACE template switching, which added a universal primer site and UMIs. TCRdb analysed the 5' RACE reads with MiXCR anew, one entry per CDR3 protein. The sample holds hundreds of thousands of distinct CDR3 sequences, over 4% seen once. Broader study findings: Weaker in magnitude, the secondary response showed a faster peak on day 5 versus 15.

This TCR derives from a man between 18 and 35 years old who received the YFV17D yellow fever vaccine. The chain has TRBV7-9 and TRBJ1-3; D possibly corresponds to TRBD1 (5 bases). Material: PBMCs, obtained 5 days after the yellow fever booster vaccination. The DNA of the CDR3 is TGTGCCAGCAGCTACACCCCAGCGGCAGGGTATGGAAACACCATATATTTT. Its translation is CASSYTPAAGYGNTIYF.